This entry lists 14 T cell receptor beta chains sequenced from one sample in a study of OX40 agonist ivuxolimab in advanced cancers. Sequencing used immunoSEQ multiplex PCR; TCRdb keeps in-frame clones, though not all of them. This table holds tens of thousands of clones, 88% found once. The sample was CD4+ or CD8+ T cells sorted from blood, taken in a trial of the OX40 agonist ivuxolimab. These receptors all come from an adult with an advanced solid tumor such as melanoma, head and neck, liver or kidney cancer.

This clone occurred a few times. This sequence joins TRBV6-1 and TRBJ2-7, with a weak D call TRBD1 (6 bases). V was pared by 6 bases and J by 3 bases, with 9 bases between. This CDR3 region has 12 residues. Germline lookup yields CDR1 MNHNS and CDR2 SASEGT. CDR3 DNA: TGTGCCAGCAGATTAGGGGGCTACGAGCAGTACTTC. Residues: CASRLGGYEQYF.

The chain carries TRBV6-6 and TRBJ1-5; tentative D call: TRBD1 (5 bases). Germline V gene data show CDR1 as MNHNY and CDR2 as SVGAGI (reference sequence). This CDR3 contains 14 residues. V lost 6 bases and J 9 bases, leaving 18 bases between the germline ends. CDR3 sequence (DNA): TGTGCCAGCAGCCCTTACCGGGACCCCCCGCCCCAGCATTTT. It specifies CASSPYRDPPPQHF.

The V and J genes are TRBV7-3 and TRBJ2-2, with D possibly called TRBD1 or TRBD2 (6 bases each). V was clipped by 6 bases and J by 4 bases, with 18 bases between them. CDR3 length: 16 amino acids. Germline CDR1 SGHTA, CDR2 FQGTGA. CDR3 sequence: CASRKTPGAGTGELFF. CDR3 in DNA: TGTGCCAGCAGGAAAACGCCGGGGGCGGGCACCGGGGAGCTGTTTTTT. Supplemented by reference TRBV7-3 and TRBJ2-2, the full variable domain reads GAGVSQTPSNKVTEKGKYVELRCDPISGHTALYWYRQSLGQGPEFLIYFQGTGAADDSGLPNDRFFAVRPEGSVSTLKIQRTERGDSAVYLCASRKTPGAGTGELFFGEGSRLTVL.

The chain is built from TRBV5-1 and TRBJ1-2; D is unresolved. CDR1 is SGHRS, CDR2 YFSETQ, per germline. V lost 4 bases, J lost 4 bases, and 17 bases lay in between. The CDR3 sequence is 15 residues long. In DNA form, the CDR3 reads TGCGCCAGCAGCGCCTTACCTAAGGAGGCCTATGGCTACACCTTC. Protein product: CASSALPKEAYGYTF.

CDR3 residues: CAWNQGAGREQYF. The CDR3, as DNA: TGTGCCTGGAACCAGGGGGCGGGTCGCGAGCAGTACTTC. The rearrangement links TRBV30 to TRBJ2-7; 8 nucleotides align to TRBD1. Germline V gene lookup returns CDR1 GTSNPN and CDR2 SVGIG (reference sequence). Trimming cost V 4 bases and J 6 bases; bases outside gene matches: 8. The CDR3 extends over 13 amino acids. The full variable domain, completed using reference TRBV30 and TRBJ2-7, is SQTIHQWPATLVQPVGSPLSLECTVEGTSNPNLYWYRQAAGRGLQLLFYSVGIGQISSEVPQNLSASRPQDRQFILSSKKLLLSDSGFYLCAWNQGAGREQYFGPGTRLTVT.

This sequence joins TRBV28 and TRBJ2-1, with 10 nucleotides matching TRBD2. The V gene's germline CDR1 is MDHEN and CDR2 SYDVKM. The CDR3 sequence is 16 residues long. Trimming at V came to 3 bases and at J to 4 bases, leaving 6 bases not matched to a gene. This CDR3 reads CASSFRAGGPYNEQFF. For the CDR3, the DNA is TGTGCCAGCAGTTTTAGAGCGGGAGGGCCATACAATGAGCAGTTCTTC.

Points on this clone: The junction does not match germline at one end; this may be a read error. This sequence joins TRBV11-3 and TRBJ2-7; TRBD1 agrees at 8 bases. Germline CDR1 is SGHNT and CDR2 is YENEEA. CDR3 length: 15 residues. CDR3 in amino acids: CASSLEGRGLDERYF. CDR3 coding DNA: TGTGCCAGCAGCTTAGAGGGCAGGGGGCTGGACGAGCGGTACTTC. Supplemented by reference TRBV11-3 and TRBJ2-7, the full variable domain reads EAGVVQSPRYKIIEKKQPVAFWCNPISGHNTLYWYLQNLGQGPELLIRYENEEAVDDSQLPKDRFSAERLKGVDSTLKIQPAELGDSAVYLCASSLEGRGLDERYFGPGTRLTVT.

CDR3 bases: TGTGCCAGCTCACCAGGGGGCCTTACTGGAAACACCATATATTTT. The encoded protein is CASSPGGLTGNTIYF. The rearrangement uses TRBV18 and TRBJ1-3; tentative D call: TRBD1 (6 bases). There are 15 residues in the CDR3. The germline CDR1 and CDR2 sequences are KGHSH and LQKENI. Trimming removed 2 bases at V and 2 bases at J, with 10 bases between.

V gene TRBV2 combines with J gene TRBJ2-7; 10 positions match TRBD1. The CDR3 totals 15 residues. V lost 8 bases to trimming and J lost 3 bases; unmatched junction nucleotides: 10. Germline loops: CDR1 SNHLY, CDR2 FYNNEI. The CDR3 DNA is TGTGCCAGCGGCCCTAGGACAGGGGGAGGCTACGAGCAGTACTTC. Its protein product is CASGPRTGGGYEQYF. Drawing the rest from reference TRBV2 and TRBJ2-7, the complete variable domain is EPEVTQTPSHQVTQMGQEVILRCVPISNHLYFYWYRQILGQKVEFLVSFYNNEISEKSEIFDDQFSVERPDGSNFTLKIRSTKLEDSAMYFCASGPRTGGGYEQYFGPGTRLTVT.

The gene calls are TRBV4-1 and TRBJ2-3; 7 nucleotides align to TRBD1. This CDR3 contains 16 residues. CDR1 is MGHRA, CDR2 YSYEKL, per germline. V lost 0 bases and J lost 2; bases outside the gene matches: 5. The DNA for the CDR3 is TGCGCCAGCAGCCAAGAAGCGACAGGGTTCACAGATACGCAGTATTTT. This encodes CASSQEATGFTDTQYF.

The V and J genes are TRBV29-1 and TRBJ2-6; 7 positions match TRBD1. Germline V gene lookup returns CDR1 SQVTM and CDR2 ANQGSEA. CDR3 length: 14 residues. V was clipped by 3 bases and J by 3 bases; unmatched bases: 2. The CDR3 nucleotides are TGCAGCGTTGATGACAGGGATGGGGCCAACGTCCTGACTTTC. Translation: CSVDDRDGANVLTF.

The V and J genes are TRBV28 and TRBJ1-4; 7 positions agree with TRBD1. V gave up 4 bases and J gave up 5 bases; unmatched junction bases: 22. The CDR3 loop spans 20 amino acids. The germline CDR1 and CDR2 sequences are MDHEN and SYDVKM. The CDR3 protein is CASSSTTGEGAWRFNEKLFF. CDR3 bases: TGTGCCAGCAGTTCAACCACAGGGGAGGGGGCGTGGAGATTCAATGAAAAACTGTTTTTT.

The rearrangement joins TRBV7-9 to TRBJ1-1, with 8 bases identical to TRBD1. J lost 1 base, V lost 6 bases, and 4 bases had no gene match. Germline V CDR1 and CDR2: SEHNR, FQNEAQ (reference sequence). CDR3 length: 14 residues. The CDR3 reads CASRYGQGNTEAFF. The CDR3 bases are TGTGCCAGCAGGTACGGACAGGGGAACACTGAAGCTTTCTTT.

The DNA of the CDR3 is TGTGCCTGGAACCCCGGGACTAGCGGGGGCAATGAGCAGTTCTTC. The encoded protein is CAWNPGTSGGNEQFF. J is TRBJ2-1 and V is TRBV30; 14 nucleotides align to TRBD2. CDR1 is GTSNPN, CDR2 SVGIG, per germline (reference sequence). J gave up 6 bases and V 4 bases, and 5 bases lay outside the gene matches. The CDR3 contains 15 residues. Using reference TRBV30 and TRBJ2-1 for the parts outside the CDR3, the full variable domain is SQTIHQWPATLVQPVGSPLSLECTVEGTSNPNLYWYRQAAGRGLQLLFYSVGIGQISSEVPQNLSASRPQDRQFILSSKKLLLSDSGFYLCAWNPGTSGGNEQFFGPGTRLTVL.